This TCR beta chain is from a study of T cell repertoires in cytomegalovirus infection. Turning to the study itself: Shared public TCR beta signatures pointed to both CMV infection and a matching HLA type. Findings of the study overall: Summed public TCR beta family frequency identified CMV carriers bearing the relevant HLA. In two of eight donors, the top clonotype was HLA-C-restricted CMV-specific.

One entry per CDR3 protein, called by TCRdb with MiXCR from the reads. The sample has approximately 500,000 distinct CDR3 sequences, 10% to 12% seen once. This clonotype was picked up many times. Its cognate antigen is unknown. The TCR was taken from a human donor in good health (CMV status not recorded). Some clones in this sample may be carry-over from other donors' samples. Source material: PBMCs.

The CDR3 reads CASRPLAGIGDEQFF. The CDR3 DNA reads as TGTGCCAGCAGACCCCTAGCGGGAATAGGTGATGAGCAGTTCTTC. The J gene is TRBJ2-1, the V gene TRBV6-6, with 9 bases fitting TRBD2. Germline V gene sequence: CDR1 MNHNY, CDR2 SVGAGI (reference sequence). J gave up 8 bases and V 6 bases, and 11 bases lay outside the gene matches. The CDR3 totals 15 residues.